Included here is one T cell receptor (beta chain) sequence, with context. As yet, its antigen is unknown. The record originates from a study of T cell responses to AZD1222 COVID-19 vaccine. Broader study findings: Donors in the cohort were predominantly white British and more often female, and clonal diversity was possibly underestimated. It was only a handful of AZD1222 recipients who were seropositive at baseline. Unmutated variant regions are reportedly the target of nearly half of TCRs that are spike-specific.

The table came from immunoSEQ multiplex PCR; TCRdb's copy has only in-frame clones and leaves some out. The sample carries about 120,000 clones, about 88% recorded once. Second-dose intervals near 4 or 12 weeks were combined. This specimen consisted of peripheral blood, obtained 28 days after the second AZD1222 dose. The source is an adult who received the AZD1222 COVID-19 vaccine.

The CDR3 region is CASSLGASGVDEQFF. In nucleotides, the CDR3 is TGCGCCAGCAGCTTGGGTGCTAGCGGGGTCGATGAGCAGTTCTTC. This chain connects TRBV5-1 to TRBJ2-1, with 9 bases lining up with TRBD2. The V gene's germline CDR1 is SGHRS and CDR2 YFSETQ. CDR3 size: 15 residues. V lost 0 bases to trimming and J lost 8 bases; unmatched junction nucleotides: 6.